The sequence of this TCR beta chain was determined in a study of PD-1 blockade in mismatch repair-deficient tumors. Study observations and caveats: Rapid post-treatment expansion, then contraction, generally preceding radiologic response, marked tumor-resident clones.

This clone was observed a single time. Its specificity is unknown. A few pembrolizumab responders had their TCRs sequenced. The CDR3 loop spans 12 amino acids. Germline assignment: CDR1 MNHEY and CDR2 SVGAGI. V lost 0 bases and J lost 7, with 4 bases in between. Assay: immunoSEQ multiplex PCR; the TCRdb copy retains only in-frame clones and omits some. The sample shows 45,000 to 55,000 clones, more than 65% of them seen only once. This sequence originates from an adult with mismatch repair-deficient cancer. Sequenced here: peripheral blood, sampled roughly 21 weeks after starting pembrolizumab. This chain joins TRBV6-5 and TRBJ1-3; D is unclear. The CDR3 protein is CASSYSVNTIYF. CDR3 DNA sequence: TGTGCCAGCAGTTACTCGGTGAACACCATATATTTT.